These 21 T cell receptor beta chains originate from one sample sequenced in a study of post-analysis software for immune sequencing data (dated by TCRdb to between 2014 and 2017). The library was prepared using PCR. The instrument given in TCRdb is Illumina HiSeq 2500. Unique molecular identifiers were incorporated into TCR beta cDNA libraries to reduce PCR and sequencing biases. The public reads were quality trimmed at Q25 with fastp and then assembled into clones with MiXCR by TCRdb, keeping productive beta chains. Each record represents a unique CDR3 protein, reported with the most common genes and DNA among its rows. The sample has 700,000 to 800,000 distinct CDR3 sequences on record, 30% of them singletons. The ten largest clonotypes hold around 0.55% of the sample. Which antigens these TCRs recognize remains unknown. The research as a whole found: Four to six TRBV segments, including TRBV5-6, TRBV5-1 and TRBV20-1, were significantly more frequent in patients than controls.

The sequencing input was blood. The receptors were sampled from a girl aged 10 to 17 with multiple sclerosis.

This chain joins TRBV12-3 or TRBV12-4 and TRBJ2-1, with D possibly matching TRBD1 (5 bases). V gave up 7 bases and J gave up 8 bases, with 30 bases separating them. The CDR3 consists of 18 residues. This CDR3 is CASILRGQETAVIYEQFF. In nucleotides, the CDR3 is TGTGCCAGCATTCTTAGAGGACAAGAAACGGCGGTAATCTATGAGCAGTTCTTC.

The table lists this clonotype with many counts. The chain recombines TRBV7-9 with TRBJ2-1; TRBD2 is a possible D gene (7 bases). Between the trimmed V and J ends, which lost 1 base and 9 bases, there was a span of 19 bases. Germline V gene sequence: CDR1 SEHNR, CDR2 FQNEAQ (reference sequence). The CDR3 totals 16 residues. CDR3 in DNA: TGTGCCAGCAGCTTAGGTCTGGCGGGGGCTGGTGTTGAGCAGTTCTTC. Translation gives CASSLGLAGAGVEQFF.

V is TRBV5-1 and J is TRBJ2-5; D gene uncertain. V lost 5 bases and J 1 base, leaving 15 bases between the germline ends. The germline V gene encodes CDR1 SGHRS and CDR2 YFSETQ. The CDR3 covers 15 residues. The DNA of the CDR3 is TGCGCCAGCAGTTCGGGTCCTTCCTTCCAAGAGACCCAGTACTTC. Protein sequence: CASSSGPSFQETQYF.

In nucleotides, the CDR3 is TGTGCCAGCAGCCCCCCAACGAGTGTTTCTCGCAAGACCCAGTACTTC. The encoded protein is CASSPPTSVSRKTQYF. The J gene is TRBJ2-5, the V gene TRBV7-2; D gene ambiguous. V lost 5 bases and J lost 6, with 22 bases in between. CDR1 is SGHTA and CDR2 is FQGNSA in the germline V gene. This CDR3 has 16 residues.

The J gene is TRBJ2-3, the V gene TRBV2; 7 bases are shared with TRBD1. Losses at the gene ends were 2 bases for V and 6 bases for J; bases not matched to a gene: 11. Germline loops: CDR1 SNHLY, CDR2 FYNNEI. This CDR3 has 16 amino acids. Written as DNA, the CDR3 is TGTGCCAGCAGTGAATTCGGGGACAGACCTCCGGATACGCAGTATTTT. Protein sequence: CASSEFGDRPPDTQYF.

This clonotype has just a few counts. This rearrangement joins TRBV10-3 to TRBJ2-5; 9 positions match TRBD2. The CDR3 is made up of 17 amino acids. V trimming: 1 base; J trimming: 11 bases; junction bases outside the gene matches: 17. The germline CDR1 and CDR2 sequences are ENHRY and SYGVKD. As DNA, the CDR3 is TGTGCCATCAGTGAGTTTATCTCCCGGCCAGCGGGGGGAGAGCAGTACTTC. This sequence encodes CAISEFISRPAGGEQYF.

This clonotype occurred a few times. This sequence joins TRBV9 and TRBJ2-2; no definite D call. This CDR3 spans 15 amino acids. V gave up 5 bases and J gave up 2 bases, with 13 bases separating them. Germline CDR1 SGDLS, CDR2 YYNGEE. CDR3 coding DNA: TGTGCCAGCAGTGGCAGAAGCCTAAACACCGGGGAGCTGTTTTTT. Its translation: CASSGRSLNTGELFF.

A few counts support this clonotype. This chain links TRBV28 with TRBJ2-5; D is possibly TRBD2 (6 bases). Germline V gene lookup returns CDR1 MDHEN and CDR2 SYDVKM. This CDR3 comprises 13 residues. V was cut by 8 bases and J by 7 bases, with 17 bases left in between. The CDR3 is CASEPEGPGTQYF. The DNA for the CDR3 is TGTGCCAGCGAACCGGAGGGACCTGGGACCCAGTACTTC. The full variable domain, rest sourced from reference TRBV28 and TRBJ2-5, is DVKVTQSSRYLVKRTGEKVFLECVQDMDHENMFWYRQDPGLGLRLIYFSYDVKMKEKGDIPEGYSVSREKKERFSLILESASTNQTSMYLCASEPEGPGTQYFGPGTRLLVL.

In this sample, this clonotype turned up a few times. The CDR3: CSARGRSTYGYTF. Written as DNA, the CDR3 is TGCAGTGCTAGGGGCAGGAGCACCTATGGCTACACCTTC. The chain employs TRBV20-1 and TRBJ1-2; no clear D gene. V dropped 3 bases and J dropped 4 bases, with 12 bases sitting between them. The CDR3 has 13 amino acids. The V gene's germline CDR1 is DFQATT and CDR2 SNEGSKA (reference sequence).

This clonotype was seen a handful of times. The chain's CDR3 is CASSPRTSNTEAFF. The CDR3 nucleotides read TGCGCCAGCAGCCCCAGGACGTCGAACACTGAAGCTTTCTTT. V usage is TRBV4-3 and J usage is TRBJ1-1; D unclear. The germline CDR1 and CDR2 sequences are LGHNA and YSLEER. V was pared by 4 bases and J by 1 base, with 10 bases between. The CDR3 is 14 residues long.

This clonotype was seen a few times. The chain has TRBV7-2 and TRBJ2-7, with TRBD2 matching over 11 bases. Losses at the gene ends were 2 bases for V and 5 bases for J; bases not matched to a gene: 11. Germline V lookup: CDR1 SGHTA, CDR2 FQGNSA. The CDR3 runs 17 residues. The CDR3 DNA reads as TGTGCCAGCAGCTTAATGGGTAGCGGGAGGGTCTCTGACGAGCAGTACTTC. It specifies CASSLMGSGRVSDEQYF.

The rearrangement uses TRBV7-8 and TRBJ2-3; D is undetermined. The CDR3 consists of 14 residues. Germline V gives CDR1 SGHVS, CDR2 FQNEAQ. Trimming took off 8 bases at V and 5 bases at J, with 17 bases between the two ends. CDR3 sequence: CASGSSLVEDTQYF. The CDR3 DNA is TGTGCCAGCGGCTCCAGTCTGGTCGAAGATACGCAGTATTTT.

CDR3 bases: TGTGCCACCAGCTCTCGGGAGGGCCCTTACGAGCAGTACTTC. It codes for CATSSREGPYEQYF. The rearrangement uses TRBV15 and TRBJ2-7; 8 bases line up with TRBD2. The CDR3 length is 14 residues. V lost 5 bases to trimming and J lost 4 bases; unmatched junction nucleotides: 7. CDR1 is LNHNV and CDR2 is YYDKDF in the germline V gene (reference sequence).

This chain links TRBV20-1 with TRBJ1-1; TRBD1 aligns across 10 bases. The J segment lost 4 bases and the V segment lost 2 bases, leaving 7 bases of the junction unmatched. Looked up from germline, CDR1 is DFQATT and CDR2 is SNEGSKA (reference sequence). The CDR3 covers 15 residues. The CDR3 bases are TGCAGTGCTAGACTCCTCCGGGACAGGGGCACTGAAGCTTTCTTT. It yields the protein CSARLLRDRGTEAFF.

This chain joins TRBV12-3 or TRBV12-4 and TRBJ2-1, with a weak D call TRBD1 (5 bases). V gave up 6 bases and J gave up 6 bases, with 9 bases separating them. This CDR3 contains 12 residues. The CDR3 spells CASSRQSNEQFF. DNA for the CDR3: TGTGCCAGCAGCCGACAGTCCAATGAGCAGTTCTTC.

The chain couples TRBV6-5 to TRBJ2-5, with D perhaps matching TRBD2 (5 bases). Trimming cost V 2 bases and J 4 bases, with 20 bases left between them. Germline values: CDR1 MNHEY, CDR2 SVGAGI. CDR3 length: 17 residues. In nucleotides, the CDR3 is TGTGCCAGCAGTTACGATGCCATCACGCGGCGGGCAGAGACCCAGTACTTC. Translating it yields CASSYDAITRRAETQYF.

About this clonotype itself: An end of the junction differs from the germline gene, which may be a read error. The gene calls are TRBV3-1 and TRBJ2-3; D not resolved. Per the germline V gene, CDR1 is LGHDT and CDR2 is YNNKEL (reference sequence). The CDR3 covers 17 residues. This chain's CDR3 is CTSSQDPHSLRWDTQYF. CDR3 coding DNA: TGTACCAGCAGCCAAGATCCGCACTCCCTGAGGTGGGATACGCAGTATTTT.

The chain uses TRBV2 and TRBJ1-2; D might be TRBD1 (6 bases). The CDR3 has 15 amino acids. Germline-derived CDR1 and CDR2 are SNHLY and FYNNEI. The ends were cut back, 7 bases at V and 7 bases at J, with 22 bases in the middle. The CDR3 sequence: CASTGDKADGGGYTF. CDR3 nucleotides: TGTGCCAGCACCGGGGACAAGGCAGATGGGGGTGGCTACACCTTC.

This chain uses TRBV6-5 with TRBJ2-7; 8 bases are a match to TRBD1. This CDR3 is 14 amino acids long. The junction had 10 bases not matched to a gene; V was cut back by 7 bases and J by 5 bases. CDR1 MNHEY and CDR2 SVGAGI come from the germline V gene. CDR3 sequence reads: CASNRGQGAHEQYF. The DNA for the CDR3 is TGTGCCAGCAACCGCGGACAGGGCGCCCACGAGCAGTACTTC.

This clonotype was recorded at least ten times. The chain is built from TRBV20-1 and TRBJ2-4, with TRBD1 matching 7 bases. The V and J ends lost 4 bases and 4 bases, in that order; junction bases with no gene match: 7. The CDR3 covers 14 residues. Germline V gives CDR1 DFQATT, CDR2 SNEGSKA (reference sequence). The CDR3 bases are TGCAGTGCTAAGGGGGCGTTGGGGAAAAACATTCAGTACTTC. Translated, it gives CSAKGALGKNIQYF.

The V gene is TRBV12-3 or TRBV12-4, the J gene TRBJ2-1, with 7 bases lining up with TRBD1. V gave up 3 bases and J gave up 0 bases; unmatched junction bases: 17. CDR3 size: 20 residues. In DNA, the CDR3 is TGTGCCAGCAGTTTCCACAGGGGACATGACTACGCAAGCTCCTACAATGAGCAGTTCTTC. Translating gives CASSFHRGHDYASSYNEQFF.